These 10 T cell receptor beta chains share one sample of origin, sequenced in a study of blood T cell repertoires in COVID-19. TCRdb keeps only in-frame clones here, not all; method: immunoSEQ multiplex PCR. Of tens of thousands of clones detected, roughly 86% appear once; the ten largest clones hold more than 15%. Source material: peripheral blood. The receptors derive from a man between 35 and 55 years old with COVID-19, enrolled during active disease.

The V gene is TRBV5-4, the J gene TRBJ1-5; 7 bases fit TRBD1. Unmatched junction bases numbered 6, after V lost 0 bases and J lost 6 bases. Germline V CDR1 and CDR2: SGHNT, YYREEE (reference sequence). The CDR3 runs 15 residues. The CDR3: CASSLDRGRGQPQHF. In nucleotides, the CDR3 is TGTGCCAGCAGCTTGGACAGGGGTCGAGGTCAGCCCCAGCATTTT.

This chain links TRBV7-2 with TRBJ2-7; 8 positions agree with TRBD1. Losses at the gene ends were 5 bases for V and 7 bases for J; bases not matched to a gene: 4. From germline, CDR1 is SGHTA and CDR2 FQGNSA. The CDR3 contains 12 residues. The CDR3 region has the DNA TGTGCCAGCAGCGCGACAGGGGCTGAGCAGTACTTC. Translation gives CASSATGAEQYF.

V is TRBV4-1 and J is TRBJ2-7; 8 positions agree with TRBD2. The CDR3 contains 16 residues. The V segment lost 1 base and the J segment 0 bases; nucleotides outside the gene matches: 5. Germline CDR1 reads MGHRA; CDR2 reads YSYEKL. The CDR3 here is CASSQGLRGASYEQYF. In DNA form, the CDR3 reads TGCGCCAGCAGCCAAGGATTGCGGGGGGCCTCCTACGAGCAGTACTTC.

This clone was counted a single time. The chain combines TRBV2 with TRBJ2-7; 7 bases fit TRBD2. This CDR3 contains 15 residues. Germline V gene sequence: CDR1 SNHLY, CDR2 FYNNEI. V was clipped by 4 bases and J by 0 bases; unmatched bases: 6. The CDR3 here is CASSVLAAISYEQYF. In nucleotides, the CDR3 is TGTGCCAGCAGTGTTCTAGCGGCTATCTCCTACGAGCAGTACTTC.

The V and J genes are TRBV4-1 and TRBJ1-4; the match to TRBD1 covers 10 bases. The germline V gene encodes CDR1 MGHRA and CDR2 YSYEKL. V shed 4 bases and J 5 bases; nucleotides not matched to a gene: 1. The CDR3 sequence is 14 residues long. The DNA of the CDR3 is TGCGCCAGCAGCCGGGGACAGGGGAATGAAAAACTGTTTTTT. Encoded protein: CASSRGQGNEKLFF.

V gene TRBV5-1 combines with J gene TRBJ1-4, with a tentative D call TRBD1 (6 bases). The CDR3 consists of 16 residues. Germline-derived CDR1 and CDR2 are SGHRS and YFSETQ. V lost 0 bases, J lost 0 bases, and 9 bases lay in between. CDR3 DNA: TGCGCCAGCAGCTTGGGGGACATTGCAACTAATGAAAAACTGTTTTTT. Protein sequence: CASSLGDIATNEKLFF.

The V call is TRBV9, the J call TRBJ2-7, with TRBD2 identical over 8 bases. The germline V gene has CDR1 SGDLS and CDR2 YYNGEE. The CDR3 has 17 amino acids. V gave up 4 bases and J gave up 3 bases; unmatched junction bases: 15. CDR3 amino acids: CASSPGGGASPNYEQYF. In nucleotides, the CDR3 is TGTGCCAGCAGCCCGGGGGGGGGTGCGAGCCCCAACTACGAGCAGTACTTC.

V usage is TRBV7-3 and J usage is TRBJ2-3; possibly TRBD1 for D (5 bases). Germline CDR1 is SGHTA and CDR2 is FQGTGA. Trimming removed 8 bases from V and 1 base from J, with 10 bases in between. The CDR3 consists of 13 residues. The CDR3 DNA follows: TGTGCCAGCGGGGCGACTGGCACAGATACGCAGTATTTT. Its translation: CASGATGTDTQYF. Full variable domain (missing parts from reference TRBV7-3 and TRBJ2-3): GAGVSQTPSNKVTEKGKYVELRCDPISGHTALYWYRQSLGQGPEFLIYFQGTGAADDSGLPNDRFFAVRPEGSVSTLKIQRTERGDSAVYLCASGATGTDTQYFGPGTRLTVL.

The chain carries TRBV6-5 and TRBJ2-7; TRBD1 agrees at 8 bases. This CDR3 spans 15 amino acids. CDR1 is MNHEY, CDR2 SVGAGI, per germline. J was trimmed by 3 bases and V by 7 bases; bases with no gene match: 11. The CDR3, as DNA: TGTGCCAGCACCCGAGCCGGGACAGGATTCTACGAGCAGTACTTC. Its translation is CASTRAGTGFYEQYF.

This clone was seen a few times. V and J are TRBV5-1 and TRBJ1-4; 7 bases are a match to TRBD1. Germline values: CDR1 SGHRS, CDR2 YFSETQ. The CDR3 spans 15 residues. J was trimmed by 4 bases and V by 0 bases; bases with no gene match: 3. The CDR3 nucleotides read TGCGCCAGCAGCTTGGAGGGGGCCTTTAATGAAAAACTGTTTTTT. Translation gives CASSLEGAFNEKLFF.